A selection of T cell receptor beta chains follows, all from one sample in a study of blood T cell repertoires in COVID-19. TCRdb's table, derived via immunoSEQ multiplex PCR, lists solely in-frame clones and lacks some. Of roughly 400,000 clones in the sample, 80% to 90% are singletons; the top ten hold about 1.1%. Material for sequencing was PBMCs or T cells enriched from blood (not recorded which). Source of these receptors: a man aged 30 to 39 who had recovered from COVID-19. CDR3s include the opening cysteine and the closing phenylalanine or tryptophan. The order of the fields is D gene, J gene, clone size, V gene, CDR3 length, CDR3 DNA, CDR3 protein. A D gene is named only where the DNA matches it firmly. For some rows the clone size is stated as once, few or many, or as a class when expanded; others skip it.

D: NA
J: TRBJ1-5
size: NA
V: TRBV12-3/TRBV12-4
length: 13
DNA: TGTGCCAGCAGGCAGAATAGCAATCAGCCCCAGCATTTT
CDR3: CASRQNSNQPQHF

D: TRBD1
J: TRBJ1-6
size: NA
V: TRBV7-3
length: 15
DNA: TGTGCCAGCAGCTTAACAAGACAGGGGGTATCACCCCTCCACTTT
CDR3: CASSLTRQGVSPLHF

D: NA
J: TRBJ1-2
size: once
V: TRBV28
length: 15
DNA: TGTGCCAGCAGTTTAGGTCTCGGTACTAACTATGGCTACACCTTC
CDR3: CASSLGLGTNYGYTF

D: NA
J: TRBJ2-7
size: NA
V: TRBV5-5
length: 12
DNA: TGTGCCAGCAGCTCACTAGTTTCCGAGCAGTACTTC
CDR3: CASSSLVSEQYF

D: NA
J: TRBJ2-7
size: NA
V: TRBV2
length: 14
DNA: TGTGCCACCCGAAACGGGTTCCTCTCCTACGAGCAGTACTTC
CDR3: CATRNGFLSYEQYF

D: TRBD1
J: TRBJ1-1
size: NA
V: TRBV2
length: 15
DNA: TGTGCCAGCAGTCACCGACAGGGGGTGAACACTGAAGCTTTCTTT
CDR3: CASSHRQGVNTEAFF

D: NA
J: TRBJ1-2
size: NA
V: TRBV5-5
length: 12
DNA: TGTGCCAGCAGCGGGGGCATCTATGGCTACACCTTC
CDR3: CASSGGIYGYTF

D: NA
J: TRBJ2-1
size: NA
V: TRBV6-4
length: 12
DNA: TGTGCCAGCAGTACTAACGGGAATGAGCAGTTCTTC
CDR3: CASSTNGNEQFF

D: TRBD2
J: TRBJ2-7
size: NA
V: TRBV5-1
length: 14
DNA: TGCGCCAGTGGGGGGGTGTATGGATCCTACGAGCAGTACTTC
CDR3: CASGGVYGSYEQYF

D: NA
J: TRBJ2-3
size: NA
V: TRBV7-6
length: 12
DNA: TGTGCCAGCAGCTTAAACGGGGGAACGCAGTATTTT
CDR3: CASSLNGGTQYF

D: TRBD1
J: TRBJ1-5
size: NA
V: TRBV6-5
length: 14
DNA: TGTGCCAGCAGACCACAGGGGGGCAATCAGCCCCAGCATTTT
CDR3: CASRPQGGNQPQHF

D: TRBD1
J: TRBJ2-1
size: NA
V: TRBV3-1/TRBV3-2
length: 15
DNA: TGTGCCAGCAGCCAAGTAGGGGGCGCGGACAATGAGCAGTTCTTC
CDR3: CASSQVGGADNEQFF

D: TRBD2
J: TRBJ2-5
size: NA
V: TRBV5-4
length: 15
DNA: TGTGCCAGCAGCTTAGAAGCGGGGGGACAAGAGACCCAGTACTTC
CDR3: CASSLEAGGQETQYF

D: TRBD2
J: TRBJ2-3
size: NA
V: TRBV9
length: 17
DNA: TGTGCCAGCAGCGCTGTGGGTAGCGGGAGGCGCACAGATACGCAGTATTTT
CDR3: CASSAVGSGRRTDTQYF

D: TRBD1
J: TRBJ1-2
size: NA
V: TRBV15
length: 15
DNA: TGTGCCACCAGCGGCGGGACAGGGGGGACCTATGGCTACACCTTC
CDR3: CATSGGTGGTYGYTF

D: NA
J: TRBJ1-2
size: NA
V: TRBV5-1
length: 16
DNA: TGCGCCAGCAGCTTGGCCTCCGATGGGGGCAATAGTGGCTACACCTTC
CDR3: CASSLASDGGNSGYTF

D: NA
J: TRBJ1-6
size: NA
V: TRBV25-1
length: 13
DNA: TGTGCCAGCAGTAAACAACCAACCTCACCCCTCCACTTT
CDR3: CASSKQPTSPLHF

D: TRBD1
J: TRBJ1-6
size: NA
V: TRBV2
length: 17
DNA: TGTGCCAGCACTGGACAGGTGCTGGGCTCCTATAATTCACCCCTCCACTTT
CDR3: CASTGQVLGSYNSPLHF

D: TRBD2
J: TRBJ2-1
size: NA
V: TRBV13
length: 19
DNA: TGTGCCAGCAGCTCCCCCCCGGGACTAGCGAAAGGGACCTACAATGAGCAGTTCTTC
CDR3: CASSSPPGLAKGTYNEQFF

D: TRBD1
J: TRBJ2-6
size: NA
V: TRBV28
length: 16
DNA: TGTGCCAGCACGGCAGGGGGCTTGGCTGGGGCCAACGTCCTGACTTTC
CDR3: CASTAGGLAGANVLTF

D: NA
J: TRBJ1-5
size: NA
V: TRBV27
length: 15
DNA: TGTGCCAGCAGTTTTAGGGGTTATAGCAATCAGCCCCAGCATTTT
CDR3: CASSFRGYSNQPQHF

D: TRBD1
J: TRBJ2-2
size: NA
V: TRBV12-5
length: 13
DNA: TGTGCTAGTGGACAGGGGCACACCGGGGAGCTGTTTTTT
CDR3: CASGQGHTGELFF

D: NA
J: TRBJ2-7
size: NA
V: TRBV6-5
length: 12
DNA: TGTGCCAGCAGTCCCCAGGGGTACGAGCAGTACTTC
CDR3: CASSPQGYEQYF

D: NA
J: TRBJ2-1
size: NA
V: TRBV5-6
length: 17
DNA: TGTGCCAGCAGCTTGGGGGCACAGGGTAGCTCCTACAATGAGCAGTTCTTC
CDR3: CASSLGAQGSSYNEQFF

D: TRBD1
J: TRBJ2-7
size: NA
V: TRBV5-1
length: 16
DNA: TGCGCCAGCAGCGCGGGCGGACAGGGTGTGATCTACGAGCAGTACTTC
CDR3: CASSAGGQGVIYEQYF

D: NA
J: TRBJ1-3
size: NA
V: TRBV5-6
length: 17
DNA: TGTGCCAGCAGCTTGCTCGCCCGGGTGTACCCTGGAAACACCATATATTTT
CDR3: CASSLLARVYPGNTIYF

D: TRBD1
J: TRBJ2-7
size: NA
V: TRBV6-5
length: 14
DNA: TGTGCCAGCAATACAGGACAGGGATCATTCGAGCAGTACTTC
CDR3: CASNTGQGSFEQYF

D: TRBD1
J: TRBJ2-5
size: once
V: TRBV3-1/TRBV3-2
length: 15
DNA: TGTGCCAGCAGCCAAGAGGCGGACAGGATCGCGACCCAGTACTTC
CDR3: CASSQEADRIATQYF

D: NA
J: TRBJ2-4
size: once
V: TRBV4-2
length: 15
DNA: TGTGCCAGCAGCCCTACGACAGTAGCCAAAAACATTCAGTACTTC
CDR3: CASSPTTVAKNIQYF

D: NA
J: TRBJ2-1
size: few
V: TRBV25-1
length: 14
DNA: TGTGCCAGCAGTGTCTGGGGGGATGGCAATGAGCAGTTCTTC
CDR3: CASSVWGDGNEQFF

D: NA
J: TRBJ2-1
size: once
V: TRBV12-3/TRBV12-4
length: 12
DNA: TGTGCCAGCAGTTTACAGGGTCCTGAGCAGTTCTTC
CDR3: CASSLQGPEQFF

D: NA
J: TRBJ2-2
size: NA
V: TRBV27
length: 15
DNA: TGTGCCAGCAGTTTATCTGGCAGATACACCGGGGAGCTGTTTTTT
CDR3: CASSLSGRYTGELFF

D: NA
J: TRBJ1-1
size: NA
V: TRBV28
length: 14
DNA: TGTGCCAGCAGCACAGGGTCTATGAACACTGAAGCTTTCTTT
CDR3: CASSTGSMNTEAFF

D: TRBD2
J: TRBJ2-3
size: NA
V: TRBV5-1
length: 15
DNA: TGCGCCAGCAGCTATTCGGGCGGGAGCCCAGATACGCAGTATTTT
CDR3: CASSYSGGSPDTQYF

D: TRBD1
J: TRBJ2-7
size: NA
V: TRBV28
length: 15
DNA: TGCGCCAGCAGTGCTCCGGGACAGGGGGTCGACGAGCAGTACTTC
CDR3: CASSAPGQGVDEQYF

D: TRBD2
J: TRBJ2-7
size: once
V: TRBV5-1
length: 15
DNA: TGCGCCAGCAGCCTGGGACTAGCGGGGGCCTACGAGCAGTACTTC
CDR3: CASSLGLAGAYEQYF

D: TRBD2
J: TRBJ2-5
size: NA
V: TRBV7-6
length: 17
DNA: TGTGCCAGCAGCTCGGGCCAGGGCGGGAGGTACCAAGAGACCCAGTACTTC
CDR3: CASSSGQGGRYQETQYF

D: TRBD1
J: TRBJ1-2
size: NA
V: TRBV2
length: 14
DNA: TGTGCCAGCAGTGAGACAGGGGAACGTACTGGCTACACCTTC
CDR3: CASSETGERTGYTF

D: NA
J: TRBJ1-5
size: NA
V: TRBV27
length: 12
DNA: TGTGCCAGCAGTGCGACAGCACAGCCCCAGCATTTT
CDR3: CASSATAQPQHF

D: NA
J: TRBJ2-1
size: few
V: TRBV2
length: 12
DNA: TGTGCCAGCAGTGCAACCGAGAATGAGCAGTTCTTC
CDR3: CASSATENEQFF

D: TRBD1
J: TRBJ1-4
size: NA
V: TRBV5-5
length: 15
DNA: TGTGCCAGCAGCTTCGACAGGGGGACTAATGAAAAACTGTTTTTT
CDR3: CASSFDRGTNEKLFF

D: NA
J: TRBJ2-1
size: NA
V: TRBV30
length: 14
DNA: TGTGCCCGAACCGGCGGTAGCTCCTACAATGAGCAGTTCTTC
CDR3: CARTGGSSYNEQFF

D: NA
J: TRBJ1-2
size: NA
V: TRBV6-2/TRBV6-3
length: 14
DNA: TGTGCCAGCAGTTACTCGACAGCGCCCAGTGGCTACACCTTC
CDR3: CASSYSTAPSGYTF

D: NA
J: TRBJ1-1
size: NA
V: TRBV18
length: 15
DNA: TGTGCCAGCTCACCACCGGTACTGATGAACACTGAAGCTTTCTTT
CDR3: CASSPPVLMNTEAFF

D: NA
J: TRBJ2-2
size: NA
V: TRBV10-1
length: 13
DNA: TGCGCCAGCAGTTCAAGGGGAACCGGGGAGCTGTTTTTT
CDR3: CASSSRGTGELFF

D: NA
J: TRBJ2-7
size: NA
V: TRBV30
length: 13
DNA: TGTGCCTGGAGTGTTCTCCTCTCGGGAGAGCAGTACTTC
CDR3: CAWSVLLSGEQYF

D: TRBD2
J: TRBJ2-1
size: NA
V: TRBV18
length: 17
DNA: TGTGCCAGCTCACAGGGACTAGCGGGGGTCTCCTACAATGAGCAGTTCTTC
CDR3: CASSQGLAGVSYNEQFF

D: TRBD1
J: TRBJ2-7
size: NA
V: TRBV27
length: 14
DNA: TGTGCCAGCAGCATAGGGACAGGGGTCCACGAGCAGTACTTC
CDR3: CASSIGTGVHEQYF

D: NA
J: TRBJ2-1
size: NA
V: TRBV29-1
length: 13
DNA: TGCAGCGTTCCTGACAGTACAGTTGGTGAGCAGTTCTTC
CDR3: CSVPDSTVGEQFF

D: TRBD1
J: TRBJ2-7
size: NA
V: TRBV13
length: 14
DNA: TGTGCCAGCAGCTCGGGACAGGGGGCTTACGAGCAGTACTTC
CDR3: CASSSGQGAYEQYF

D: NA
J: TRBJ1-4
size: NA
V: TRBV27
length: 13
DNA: TGTGCCAGCAGTTTCTTAGGAGCCGAAAAACTGTTTTTT
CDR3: CASSFLGAEKLFF

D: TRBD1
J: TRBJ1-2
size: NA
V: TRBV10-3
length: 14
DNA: TGTGCCATCAGTGAGTCAACGAAGACAGGGGGCTACACCTTC
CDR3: CAISESTKTGGYTF

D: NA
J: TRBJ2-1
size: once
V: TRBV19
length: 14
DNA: TGTGCCAGTAGTATCAAGCATTTGTCCAATGAGCAGTTCTTC
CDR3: CASSIKHLSNEQFF

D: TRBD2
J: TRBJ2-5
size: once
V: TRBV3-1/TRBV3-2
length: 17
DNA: TGTGCCAGCAGCCCTACCTCGACTAGCGGGAGATGGGGGACCCAGTACTTC
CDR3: CASSPTSTSGRWGTQYF

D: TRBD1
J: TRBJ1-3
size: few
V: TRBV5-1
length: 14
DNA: TGCGCCAGCAGCTCGGACAGGGCTGGAAACACCATATATTTT
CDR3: CASSSDRAGNTIYF